These 17 T cell receptor beta chains originate from one sample sequenced in a study of CD8 T cells in ankylosing spondylitis. TCRdb reprocessed the 5' RACE reads with MiXCR, giving one entry per CDR3 protein. The sample consists of about 140,000 distinct CDR3 sequences, roughly 7.7% of them appearing once. What was sequenced was synovial fluid, either unsorted or a sorted T cell fraction (not recorded which). The source is a male donor with ankylosing spondylitis.

Remarks on this clonotype: Being one base from a much bigger clone, this may be a read error. The chain combines TRBV28 with TRBJ1-1, with 7 bases matching TRBD1. The germline V gene has CDR1 MDHEN and CDR2 SYDVKM. The CDR3 runs 12 residues. V gave up 6 bases and J gave up 4 bases; unmatched junction bases: 2. The CDR3 region is CASSSGGTEAFF. The CDR3 DNA sequence: TGTGCCAGCAGCTCAGGGGGCACTGAAGCTTTCTTT.

The rearrangement joins TRBV4-1 to TRBJ2-1, with 16 bases fitting TRBD2. The CDR3 totals 16 residues. CDR1 and CDR2 from the germline V gene are MGHRA and YSYEKL. V was pared by 4 bases and J by 14 bases, with 11 bases of the junction left unmatched. CDR3 DNA: TGCGCCAGCAGCCTCACCCCGGGACTAGCGGGAGGGCGGGAGTTCTTC. This gives the protein CASSLTPGLAGGREFF.

Many counts were recorded for this clonotype. In DNA, the CDR3 is TGCAGTGCTATCTTCCCGGGAGCCCATGAGCAGTTCTTC. Protein: CSAIFPGAHEQFF. This chain joins TRBV20-1 and TRBJ2-1; D possibly corresponds to TRBD2 (6 bases). The CDR3 runs 13 residues. Trimming stripped 4 bases from V and 8 bases from J, with 15 bases between. The germline gives CDR1 DFQATT, CDR2 SNEGSKA (reference sequence).

This clonotype was seen repeatedly, ten times or more. V usage is TRBV2 and J usage is TRBJ2-3, with a tentative D call TRBD2 (6 bases). The CDR3 is made up of 14 amino acids. Trimming removed 10 bases at V and 2 bases at J, with 16 bases between. The germline V gene has CDR1 SNHLY and CDR2 FYNNEI. The CDR3 sequence is CATGWRGITDTQYF. In DNA form, the CDR3 reads TGTGCCACCGGTTGGCGGGGCATCACAGATACGCAGTATTTT.

CDR3: CSALHEAGGYEQYF. CDR3 nucleotides: TGCAGTGCCCTCCACGAGGCCGGGGGATACGAGCAGTACTTC. This chain links TRBV20-1 with TRBJ2-7, with D possibly matching TRBD2 (6 bases). V was cut by 6 bases and J by 4 bases, with 19 bases left in between. Germline CDR1 is DFQATT and CDR2 is SNEGSKA (reference sequence). The CDR3 runs 14 residues.

This clonotype was seen more than once but under ten times. The V and J genes are TRBV27 and TRBJ2-7; the match to TRBD1 covers 7 bases. Germline loops: CDR1 MNHEY, CDR2 SMNVEV (reference sequence). CDR3 size: 13 residues. V lost 7 bases, J lost 0 bases, and 3 bases stayed unmatched. DNA for the CDR3: TGTGCCAGCAAAAGACAGGGCTCCTACGAGCAGTACTTC. Amino acid sequence: CASKRQGSYEQYF.

J is TRBJ1-1 and V is TRBV20-1; 7 bases agree with TRBD1. The CDR3 has 16 amino acids. V shed 1 base, J shed 0 bases, and the junction held 8 bases outside the gene matches. Germline lookup yields CDR1 DFQATT and CDR2 SNEGSKA (reference sequence). The CDR3 nucleotides read TGCAGTGCTAGAGGGGCAGGGGGGTATATGAACACTGAAGCTTTCTTT. It is translated as CSARGAGGYMNTEAFF.

This clonotype was counted between two and nine times. This sequence joins TRBV20-1 and TRBJ2-3; D is tentatively TRBD1 or TRBD2 (6 bases each). Trimming stripped 3 bases from V and 5 bases from J, with 12 bases between. The CDR3 has 13 residues. Germline assignment: CDR1 DFQATT and CDR2 SNEGSKA (reference sequence). The CDR3 is CSASFRGLDTQYF. In DNA, the CDR3 is TGCAGTGCTAGTTTTCGGGGGCTAGATACGCAGTATTTT.

The chain combines TRBV9 with TRBJ2-3, with D uncertain. The CDR3 consists of 16 residues. Trimming stripped 0 bases from V and 4 bases from J, with 15 bases between. Germline V CDR1 and CDR2: SGDLS, YYNGEE. CDR3 coding DNA: TGTGCCAGCAGCGTAGGACGCCCCGGTGGGGCAGATACGCAGTATTTT. Its protein product is CASSVGRPGGADTQYF.

The chain links TRBV6-2 or TRBV6-3 to TRBJ2-7; D may be TRBD1 (6 bases). The CDR3 is 15 residues long. Germline CDR1 MNHEY, CDR2 SVGEGT. V shed 0 bases and J shed 4 bases, with 13 bases lying between them. The CDR3 DNA reads as TGTGCCAGCAGTTACTCCAACAGGGCGGCGTACGAGCAGTACTTC. As protein: CASSYSNRAAYEQYF.

In its sample, this clonotype was seen many times. The gene calls are TRBV7-3 and TRBJ2-3, with D hard to call. The CDR3 is 14 amino acids. V was pared by 2 bases and J by 0 bases, with 6 bases between. Germline loops: CDR1 SGHTA, CDR2 FQGTGA. CDR3 DNA sequence: TGTGCCAGCAGCTTAGGCTCTAGCACAGATACGCAGTATTTT. This gives the protein CASSLGSSTDTQYF.

This clonotype appeared many times. The chain has TRBV14 and TRBJ1-5; D is undetermined. Per the germline V gene, CDR1 is SGHDN and CDR2 is FVKESK. V was clipped by 3 bases and J by 0 bases, with 3 bases between them. The CDR3 has 13 amino acids. CDR3 amino acids: CASSHNSNQPQHF. The CDR3, as DNA: TGTGCCAGCAGCCACAATAGCAATCAGCCCCAGCATTTT.

V is TRBV20-1 and J is TRBJ1-3; no clear D gene. There are 10 residues in the CDR3. Germline loops: CDR1 DFQATT, CDR2 SNEGSKA (reference sequence). Deletions cut 1 base from V and 5 bases from J, with 0 bases between. DNA for the CDR3: TGCAGTGCTAGAGGAAACACCATATATTTT. It codes for CSARGNTIYF.

The chain uses TRBV12-5 and TRBJ2-3; possibly TRBD1 for D (6 bases). Germline assignment: CDR1 LGHNT and CDR2 FRNRAP. The CDR3 totals 15 residues. The V end was cut by 6 bases, the J end by 1 base, with 14 bases between. The CDR3 DNA follows: TGTGCTAGTGGCGTGGGGGCCACTCGCACAGATACGCAGTATTTT. It translates to CASGVGATRTDTQYF.

This clonotype was picked up a small number of times. This chain connects TRBV7-2 to TRBJ2-1; TRBD2 matches at 10 bases. The CDR3 has 14 amino acids. After removal of 10 bases from V and 3 bases from J, the junction contained 6 bases not matched to a gene. Germline CDR1 and CDR2: SGHTA and FQGNSA. CDR3 sequence (DNA): TGTGCCACCAAGCCTAGCGGGAGCTACAATGAGCAGTTCTTC. It translates to CATKPSGSYNEQFF.

V gene TRBV10-3 combines with J gene TRBJ2-5; D is perhaps TRBD1 (5 bases). Deletions cut 1 base from V and 4 bases from J, with 7 bases between. The germline V gene has CDR1 ENHRY and CDR2 SYGVKD. The CDR3 sequence is 13 residues long. In DNA, the CDR3 is TGTGCCATCAGTGAGTTAGGGGTAGAGACCCAGTACTTC. Its protein product is CAISELGVETQYF.

This clonotype has ten or more counts. V is TRBV5-1 and J is TRBJ2-3; D remains unclear. The CDR3 contains 14 residues. Germline-derived CDR1 and CDR2 are SGHRS and YFSETQ. V was clipped by 0 bases and J by 8 bases, with 13 bases between them. The CDR3 DNA sequence: TGCGCCAGCAGCTTGGAGGCTTCCCGTGGTACGCAGTATTTT. Its translation is CASSLEASRGTQYF.